The rows below give T cell receptor beta chains drawn from one sample of a study of blood T cell repertoires in COVID-19. Assay: immunoSEQ multiplex PCR; the TCRdb copy retains only in-frame clones and omits some. In the table there are a few hundred thousand clones, approximately 88% of which are singletons. Sequenced input: peripheral blood. Every receptor here comes from a man aged 18 to 30 who had recovered from COVID-19. Each CDR3 is given with its conserved first and last residue. The D gene is left open where the match is weak. Some rows have no size entry. The others give once, few or many, or a class for an expanded clone.

abundance	v_gene	j_gene	d_gene	CDR3aa	CDR3nt
NA	TRBV5-4	TRBJ2-7	NA	CASRETASYEQYF	TGTGCCAGCAGGGAGACAGCCTCCTACGAGCAGTACTTC
NA	TRBV6-1	TRBJ2-6	NA	CASSVSARGSGANVLTF	TGTGCCAGCAGTGTTTCAGCAAGGGGCTCTGGGGCCAACGTCCTGACTTTC
NA	TRBV2	TRBJ1-2	NA	CASASRGQLNYGYTF	TGTGCCAGCGCCAGCAGAGGACAGTTAAACTATGGCTACACCTTC
NA	TRBV23-1	TRBJ2-2	TRBD1	CASSPGQGAILNTGELFF	TGCGCCAGCAGTCCCGGACAGGGGGCGATATTGAACACCGGGGAGCTGTTTTTT
once	TRBV27	TRBJ1-3	NA	CASSLGGGNTIYF	TGTGCCAGCAGTCTTGGAGGTGGAAACACCATATATTTT
NA	TRBV7-8	TRBJ2-1	TRBD1	CASSLRQGFYNEQFF	TGTGCCAGCAGCTTAAGACAGGGGTTCTACAATGAGCAGTTCTTC
NA	TRBV27	TRBJ2-1	NA	CASSRQLIDEQFF	TGTGCCAGCAGTCGCCAACTAATCGATGAGCAGTTCTTC
NA	TRBV27	TRBJ1-4	NA	CASSLSRTVEKLFF	TGTGCCAGCAGTTTATCAAGGACAGTTGAAAAACTGTTTTTT
NA	TRBV29-1	TRBJ1-2	NA	CSVEDRGYGNGYTF	TGCAGCGTTGAAGATCGAGGGTACGGGAATGGCTACACCTTC
once	TRBV6-5	TRBJ2-1	TRBD2	CASSSGTSGRGEQFF	TGTGCCAGCAGTTCCGGGACTAGCGGTCGAGGAGAGCAGTTCTTC
NA	TRBV19	TRBJ1-1	NA	CASSIGGDSTEAFF	TGTGCCAGTAGTATAGGGGGGGATAGCACTGAAGCTTTCTTT
NA	TRBV5-1	TRBJ2-7	NA	CASSNKTGWEQYF	TGCGCCAGCAGCAACAAGACAGGTTGGGAGCAGTACTTC
NA	TRBV19	TRBJ1-1	NA	CASTPGGSDTEAFF	TGTGCCAGTACCCCCGGCGGCAGTGACACTGAAGCTTTCTTT
NA	TRBV12-3/TRBV12-4	TRBJ2-7	NA	CASSHGDNSEQYF	TGTGCCAGCAGCCATGGTGACAACAGCGAGCAGTACTTC
few	TRBV3-1/TRBV3-2	TRBJ2-7	TRBD1	CASSSGTGYEQYF	TGTGCCAGCAGCTCCGGGACAGGTTACGAGCAGTACTTC
NA	TRBV18	TRBJ2-7	TRBD1	CASSPSRTGYEQYF	TGTGCCAGCTCACCATCAAGGACAGGTTACGAGCAGTACTTC
NA	TRBV7-9	TRBJ1-5	TRBD1	CASSAGQGGEPQHF	TGTGCCAGCAGCGCAGGACAGGGCGGGGAGCCCCAGCATTTT
NA	TRBV19	TRBJ1-3	TRBD1	CASSPRQGARNTIYF	TGTGCCAGTAGTCCTAGACAGGGGGCACGGAACACCATATATTTT
NA	TRBV5-1	TRBJ2-1	NA	CASSSPTLNEQFF	TGCGCCAGCAGCTCCCCAACCCTAAATGAGCAGTTCTTC
NA	TRBV5-1	TRBJ2-7	TRBD1	CASSTTGVYEQYF	TGCGCCAGCAGCACGACAGGGGTCTACGAGCAGTACTTC
NA	TRBV2	TRBJ1-1	NA	CASGDGANTEAFF	TGTGCCAGCGGGGATGGGGCGAACACTGAAGCTTTCTTT
few	TRBV5-6	TRBJ2-2	NA	CASSRMAQRYGSTGELFF	TGTGCCAGCAGCCGGATGGCCCAACGATACGGGAGCACCGGGGAGCTGTTTTTT
once	TRBV6-5	TRBJ2-2	NA	CASTVWRGAGELFF	TGTGCCAGTACGGTTTGGCGCGGGGCCGGGGAGCTGTTTTTT
NA	TRBV30	TRBJ2-5	TRBD2	CAWSNAGGPYETQYF	TGTGCCTGGAGTAACGCGGGAGGGCCTTACGAGACCCAGTACTTC
once	TRBV12-3/TRBV12-4	TRBJ2-7	NA	CASSFLGLGEQYF	TGTGCCAGCAGTTTTCTTGGACTTGGGGAGCAGTACTTC
NA	TRBV3-1/TRBV3-2	TRBJ1-1	NA	CASSQDLGMNTEAFF	TGTGCCAGCAGCCAAGATCTGGGCATGAACACTGAAGCTTTCTTT
NA	TRBV4-1	TRBJ2-3	TRBD2	CASSQEIAGGTDTQYF	TGCGCCAGCAGCCAAGAGATTGCGGGAGGGACAGATACGCAGTATTTT
NA	TRBV4-3	TRBJ1-5	NA	CASSQDPQGGQPQHF	TGCGCCAGCAGCCAAGATCCCCAGGGTGGGCAGCCCCAGCATTTT
few	TRBV29-1	TRBJ2-5	TRBD1	CSGRDSKETQYF	TGCAGCGGCCGGGACAGCAAAGAGACCCAGTACTTC
NA	TRBV5-1	TRBJ2-1	TRBD1	CASTLAGTGDVWNEQFF	TGCGCCAGCACCTTAGCCGGGACAGGGGACGTGTGGAATGAGCAGTTCTTC
once	TRBV7-6	TRBJ2-1	TRBD2	CASSLAWTSDEQFF	TGTGCCAGCAGCTTAGCGTGGACTAGCGATGAGCAGTTCTTC
NA	TRBV15	TRBJ1-1	NA	CATFGWGMDTEAFF	TGTGCCACCTTCGGCTGGGGCATGGACACTGAAGCTTTCTTT
NA	TRBV7-3	TRBJ2-7	TRBD1	CASSLGTGSEQYF	TGTGCCAGCAGCTTAGGGACAGGCTCCGAGCAGTACTTC
NA	TRBV4-1	TRBJ1-4	TRBD1	CASSLTGTEQKLFF	TGCGCCAGCAGCCTGACCGGGACAGAGCAAAAACTGTTTTTT
NA	TRBV2	TRBJ1-2	NA	CASSESRILGYTF	TGTGCCAGCAGTGAGAGTCGAATCCTAGGCTACACCTTC
NA	TRBV7-6	TRBJ1-3	NA	CASSPGGNTIYF	TGTGCCAGCAGCCCCGGAGGGAACACCATATATTTT
NA	TRBV2	TRBJ1-6	NA	CASRSSTGSRSPLHF	TGTGCCAGCAGATCTTCGACAGGCTCGCGTTCACCCCTCCACTTT
NA	TRBV6-1	TRBJ1-6	NA	CASSEKSRNRVGYNSPLHF	TGTGCCAGCAGTGAAAAATCGAGGAACAGGGTGGGGTATAATTCACCCCTCCACTTT
NA	TRBV7-6	TRBJ2-7	NA	CASSSVTGRDSYEQYF	TGTGCCAGCAGCTCAGTAACAGGGAGGGACTCCTACGAGCAGTACTTC
NA	TRBV7-2	TRBJ1-1	NA	CASSSPMNTEAFF	TGTGCCAGCAGCTCCCCAATGAACACTGAAGCTTTCTTT
NA	TRBV28	TRBJ2-5	TRBD1	CASSLTGQGTWYQETQYF	TGTGCCAGCAGTTTAACCGGACAGGGAACATGGTACCAAGAGACCCAGTACTTC
NA	TRBV5-1	TRBJ1-2	NA	CASSLGAQGYTF	TGCGCCAGCAGCTTGGGTGCCCAGGGCTACACCTTC
NA	TRBV13	TRBJ1-4	TRBD1	CASSLGLRTGVEKLFF	TGTGCCAGCAGCTTAGGCCTGAGGACAGGGGTCGAAAAACTGTTTTTT